The subject of this entry is one T cell receptor (beta chain). The sample belongs to a study of blood T cell repertoires in COVID-19. In the study overall: Some COVID-19 samples were acute and others convalescent; all came from the United States, Italy and Spain. T cells, B-cell-depleted T cells, or PBMCs provided the cDNA or gDNA that served as material.

In the authors' workflow: Reference gene primer amplification gave nucleated cell count estimates. Data came from immunoSEQ multiplex PCR; TCRdb stores just in-frame clones and leaves some out. The V and J calls and clone size are taken from that table; D and trimming were inferred from the DNA. Of 150,000 to 200,000 clones detected, more than 75% appear once; the ten largest clones hold roughly 2.1%. The material sequenced was peripheral blood. The TCR sequence derives from a man aged 18 to 30 with acute or convalescent COVID-19.

CDR3 residues: CASSPSFSNQPQHF. CDR3 coding DNA: TGTGCCAGCTCTCCGAGCTTTAGCAATCAGCCCCAGCATTTT. The chain links TRBV18 to TRBJ1-5, with D unclear. CDR1 and CDR2 (germline): KGHSH, LQKENI. This CDR3 has 14 amino acids. V was pared by 6 bases and J by 0 bases, with 9 bases between.